The present T cell receptor (beta chain) was sequenced within a study of blood T cell repertoires in COVID-19. J gave up 3 bases and V 4 bases, and 3 bases lay outside the gene matches. Per the germline V gene, CDR1 is KGHDR and CDR2 is SFDVKD. This CDR3 has 15 residues. Assay: immunoSEQ multiplex PCR; the TCRdb copy retains only in-frame clones and omits some. The table lists fewer than 350,000 clones, 85% to 90% of them singletons. The chain carries TRBV24-1 and TRBJ2-4; TRBD1 matches at 9 bases. The sample was PBMCs or T cells enriched from blood (not recorded which). The clonotype was recovered from a woman between 25 and 40 years old with acute COVID-19. The CDR3 DNA follows: TGTGCCACCAGTGACGGACAGGGGTTCAAAAACATTCAGTACTTC. Translating gives CATSDGQGFKNIQYF.